The 3 T cell receptor beta chains below come from one sample, sequenced in a study of blood T cell repertoires in COVID-19. Some clones are missing from TCRdb's copy, which holds only in-frame ones; the method was immunoSEQ multiplex PCR. The sample shows about 270,000 clones, around nine tenths of them seen only once. Material: peripheral blood. These receptors were taken from a man aged 40-55 years with active or convalescent COVID-19.

The J gene is TRBJ2-7, the V gene TRBV7-9; 7 nucleotides match TRBD2. This CDR3 comprises 14 residues. V was pared by 6 bases and J by 2 bases, with 7 bases of the junction left unmatched. Germline V gene data show CDR1 as SEHNR and CDR2 as FQNEAQ (reference sequence). The CDR3 is CASSRGEFTYEQYF. CDR3 DNA sequence: TGTGCCAGCAGTCGGGGGGAATTCACCTACGAGCAGTACTTC.

The chain is built from TRBV6-6 and TRBJ2-1; D unresolved. Germline-derived CDR1 and CDR2 are MNHNY and SVGAGI (reference sequence). The V end lost 0 bases, the J end lost 7 bases, and 10 bases lay between the germline ends. There are 14 residues in the CDR3. CDR3 residues: CASSYSSAANEQFF. The CDR3 DNA reads TGTGCCAGCAGTTACTCCTCTGCCGCGAATGAGCAGTTCTTC.

The gene calls are TRBV6-5 and TRBJ1-2; 9 nucleotides agree with TRBD1. The germline V gene has CDR1 MNHEY and CDR2 SVGAGI. This CDR3 is 12 amino acids long. J gave up 4 bases and V 8 bases, and 2 bases lay outside the gene matches. CDR3 in DNA: TGTGCCAGCGAGGACAGGGGCTATGGCTACACCTTC. Translating gives CASEDRGYGYTF.